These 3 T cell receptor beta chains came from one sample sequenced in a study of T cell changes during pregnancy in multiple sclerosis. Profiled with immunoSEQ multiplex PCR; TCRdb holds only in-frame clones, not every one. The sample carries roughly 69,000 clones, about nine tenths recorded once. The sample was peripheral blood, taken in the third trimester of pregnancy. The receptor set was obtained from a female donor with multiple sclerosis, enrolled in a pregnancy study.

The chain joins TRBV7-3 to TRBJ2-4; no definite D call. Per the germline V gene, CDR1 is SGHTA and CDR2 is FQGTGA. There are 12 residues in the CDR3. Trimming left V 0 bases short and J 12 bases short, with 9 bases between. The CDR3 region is CASSLTGQDQYF. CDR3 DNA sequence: TGTGCCAGCAGCTTAACTGGGCAGGATCAGTACTTC.

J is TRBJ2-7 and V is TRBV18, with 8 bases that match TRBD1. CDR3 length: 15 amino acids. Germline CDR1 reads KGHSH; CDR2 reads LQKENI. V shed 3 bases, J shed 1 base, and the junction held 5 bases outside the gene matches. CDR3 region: CASSPSTGGSYEQYF. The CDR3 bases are TGTGCCAGCTCACCGAGCACAGGGGGGTCCTACGAGCAGTACTTC.

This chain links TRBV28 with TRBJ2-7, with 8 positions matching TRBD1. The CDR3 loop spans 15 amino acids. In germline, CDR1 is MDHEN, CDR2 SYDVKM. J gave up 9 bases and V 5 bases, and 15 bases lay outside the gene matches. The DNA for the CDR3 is TGTGCCAGCAGTCCCGGGGACAGGCCCCTAGCGCGGCAGTACTTC. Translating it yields CASSPGDRPLARQYF.